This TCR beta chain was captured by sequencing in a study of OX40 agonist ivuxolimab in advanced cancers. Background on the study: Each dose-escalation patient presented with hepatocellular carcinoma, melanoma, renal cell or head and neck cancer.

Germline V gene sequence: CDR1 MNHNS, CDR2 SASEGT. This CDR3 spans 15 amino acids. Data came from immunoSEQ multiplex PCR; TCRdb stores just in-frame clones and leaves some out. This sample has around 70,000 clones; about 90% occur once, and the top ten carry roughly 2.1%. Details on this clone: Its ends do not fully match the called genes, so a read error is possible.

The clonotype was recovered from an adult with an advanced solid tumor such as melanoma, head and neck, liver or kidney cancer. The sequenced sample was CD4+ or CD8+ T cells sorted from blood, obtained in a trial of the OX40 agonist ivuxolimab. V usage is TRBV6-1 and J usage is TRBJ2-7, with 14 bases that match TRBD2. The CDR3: CASREGTSGGYEQYF. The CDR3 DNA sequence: TGTGCCAGCAGAGAAGGGACTAGCGGGGGCTACGAGCAGTACTTC.